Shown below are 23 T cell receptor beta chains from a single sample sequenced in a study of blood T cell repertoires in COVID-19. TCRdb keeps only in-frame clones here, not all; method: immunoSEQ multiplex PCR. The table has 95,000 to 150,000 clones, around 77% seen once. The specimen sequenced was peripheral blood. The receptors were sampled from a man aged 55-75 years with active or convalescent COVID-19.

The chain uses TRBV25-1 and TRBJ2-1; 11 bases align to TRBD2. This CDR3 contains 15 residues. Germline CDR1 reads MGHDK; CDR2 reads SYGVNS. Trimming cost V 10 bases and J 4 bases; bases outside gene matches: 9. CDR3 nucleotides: TGTGCCACCAAAGCGGGGACTAGCGGATACAATGAGCAGTTCTTC. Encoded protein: CATKAGTSGYNEQFF.

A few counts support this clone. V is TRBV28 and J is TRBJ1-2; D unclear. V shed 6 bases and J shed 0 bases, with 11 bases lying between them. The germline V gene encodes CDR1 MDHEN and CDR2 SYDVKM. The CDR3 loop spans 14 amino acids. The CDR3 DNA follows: TGTGCCAGCAGGGAACCCGGGACTAACTATGGCTACACCTTC. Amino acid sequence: CASREPGTNYGYTF.

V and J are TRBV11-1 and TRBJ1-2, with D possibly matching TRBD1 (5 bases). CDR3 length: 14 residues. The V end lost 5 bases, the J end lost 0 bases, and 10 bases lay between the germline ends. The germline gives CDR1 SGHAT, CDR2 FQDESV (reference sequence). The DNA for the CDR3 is TGTGCCAGCAGCGCCGACAGTGCTAACTATGGCTACACCTTC. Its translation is CASSADSANYGYTF.

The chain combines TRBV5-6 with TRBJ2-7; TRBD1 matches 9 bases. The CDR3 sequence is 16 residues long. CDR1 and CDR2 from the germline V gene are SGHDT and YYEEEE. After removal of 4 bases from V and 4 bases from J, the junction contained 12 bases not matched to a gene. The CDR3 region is CASSPGTGIRGYEQYF. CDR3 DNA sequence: TGTGCCAGCAGCCCAGGGACAGGGATCCGAGGTTACGAGCAGTACTTC.

For the CDR3, the DNA is TGCGCCAGCAGTCCGGGGGTAGCTGGAGGCTACACCTTC. Translated, it gives CASSPGVAGGYTF. This chain joins TRBV5-1 and TRBJ1-2; D possibly corresponds to TRBD1 (5 bases). The germline V gene encodes CDR1 SGHRS and CDR2 YFSETQ. Trimming removed 5 bases at V and 8 bases at J, with 16 bases between. CDR3 length: 13 amino acids.

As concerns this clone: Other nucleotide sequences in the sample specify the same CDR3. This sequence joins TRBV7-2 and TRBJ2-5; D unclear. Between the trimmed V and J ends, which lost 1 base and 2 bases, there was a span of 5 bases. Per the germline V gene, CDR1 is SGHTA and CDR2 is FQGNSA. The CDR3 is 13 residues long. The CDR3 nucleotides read TGTGCCAGCAGCTTAGGCCTACAAGAGACCCAGTACTTC. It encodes CASSLGLQETQYF.

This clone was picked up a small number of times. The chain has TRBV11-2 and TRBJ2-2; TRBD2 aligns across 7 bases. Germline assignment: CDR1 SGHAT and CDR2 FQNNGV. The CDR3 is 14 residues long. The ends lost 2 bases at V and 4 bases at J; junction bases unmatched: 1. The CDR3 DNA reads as TGTGCCAGCAGCTTACTAGCGGTCACCGGGGAGCTGTTTTTT. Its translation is CASSLLAVTGELFF.

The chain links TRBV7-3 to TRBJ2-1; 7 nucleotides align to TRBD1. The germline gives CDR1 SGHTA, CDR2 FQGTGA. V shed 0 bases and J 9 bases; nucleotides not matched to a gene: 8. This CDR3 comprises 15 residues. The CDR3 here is CASSLTPRGIGEQFF. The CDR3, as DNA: TGTGCCAGCAGCTTAACCCCCAGGGGGATCGGTGAGCAGTTCTTC.

CDR3 sequence (DNA): TGTGCCAGCACCCACAGGGGATACCACGAGCAGTACTTC. Translation gives CASTHRGYHEQYF. V gene TRBV21-1 combines with J gene TRBJ2-7; the table's D gene call, TRBD1, was not cross checked with the DNA. TRBV21-1 is marked as a pseudogene. This CDR3 contains 13 residues.

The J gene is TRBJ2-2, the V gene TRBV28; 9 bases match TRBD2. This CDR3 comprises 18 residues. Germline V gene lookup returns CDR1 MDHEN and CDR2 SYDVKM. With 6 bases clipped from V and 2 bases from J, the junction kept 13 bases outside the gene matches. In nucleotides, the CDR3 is TGTGCCAGCAGCCCGATCAGCGGGAGGACCTCAAACACCGGGGAGCTGTTTTTT. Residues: CASSPISGRTSNTGELFF.

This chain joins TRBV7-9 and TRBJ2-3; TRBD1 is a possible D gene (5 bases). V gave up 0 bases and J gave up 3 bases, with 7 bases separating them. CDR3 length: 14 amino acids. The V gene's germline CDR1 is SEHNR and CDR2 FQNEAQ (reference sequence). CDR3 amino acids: CASSLASGTDTQYF. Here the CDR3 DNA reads TGTGCCAGCAGCTTAGCGTCAGGGACAGATACGCAGTATTTT.

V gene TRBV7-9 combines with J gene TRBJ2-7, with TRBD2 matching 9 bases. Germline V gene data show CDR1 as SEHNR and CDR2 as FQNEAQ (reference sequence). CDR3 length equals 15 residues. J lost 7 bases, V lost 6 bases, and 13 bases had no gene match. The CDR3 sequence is CASRELAGVTLEQYF. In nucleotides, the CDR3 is TGTGCCAGCAGGGAATTAGCGGGAGTAACGTTGGAGCAGTACTTC.

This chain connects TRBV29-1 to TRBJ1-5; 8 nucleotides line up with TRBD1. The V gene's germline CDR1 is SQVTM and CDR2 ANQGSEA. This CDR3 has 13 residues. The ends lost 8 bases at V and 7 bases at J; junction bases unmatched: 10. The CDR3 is CSFQGARGQPQHF. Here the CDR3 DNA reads TGCAGCTTTCAGGGGGCCCGCGGACAGCCCCAGCATTTT.

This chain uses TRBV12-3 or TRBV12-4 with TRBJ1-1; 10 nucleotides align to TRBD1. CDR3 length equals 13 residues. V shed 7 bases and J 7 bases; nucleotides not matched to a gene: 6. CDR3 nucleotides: TGTGCCAGCACCCGGGACAGGGGAGATGAAGCTTTCTTT. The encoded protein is CASTRDRGDEAFF.

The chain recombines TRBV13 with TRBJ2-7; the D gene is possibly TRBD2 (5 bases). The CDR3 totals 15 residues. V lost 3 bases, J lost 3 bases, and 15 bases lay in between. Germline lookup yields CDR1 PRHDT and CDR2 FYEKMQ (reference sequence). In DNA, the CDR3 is TGTGCCAGCAGCTTTACTAGGGTTGAGAACTACGAGCAGTACTTC. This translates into CASSFTRVENYEQYF.

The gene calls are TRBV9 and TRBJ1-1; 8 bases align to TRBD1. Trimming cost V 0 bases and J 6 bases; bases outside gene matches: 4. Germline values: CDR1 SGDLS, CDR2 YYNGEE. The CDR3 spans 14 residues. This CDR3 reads CASSVAGQGAEAFF. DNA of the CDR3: TGTGCCAGCAGCGTAGCCGGACAGGGCGCTGAAGCTTTCTTT.

The chain's CDR3 is CATSDSRQARTQHF. In nucleotides, the CDR3 is TGTGCCACCAGTGATTCGAGACAGGCCCGGACCCAGCATTTT. The chain has TRBV24-1 and TRBJ1-5, with D perhaps TRBD1 (6 bases). V was pared by 2 bases and J by 11 bases, with 15 bases between. This CDR3 is 14 amino acids long. Looked up from germline, CDR1 is KGHDR and CDR2 is SFDVKD.

The CDR3 sequence: CASSPPAGRNTEAFF. The CDR3 DNA is TGTGCCAGCTCACCACCGGCAGGGCGGAACACTGAAGCTTTCTTT. The chain is built from TRBV18 and TRBJ1-1; TRBD1 is a possible D gene (5 bases). V lost 0 bases and J 1 base, leaving 9 bases between the germline ends. This CDR3 has 15 amino acids. Germline V gene sequence: CDR1 KGHSH, CDR2 LQKENI. The full variable domain, with the rest looked up from reference TRBV18 and TRBJ1-1, is NAGVMQNPRHLVRRRGQEARLRCSPMKGHSHVYWYRQLPEEGLKFMVYLQKENIIDESGMPKERFSAEFPKEGPSILRIQQVVRGDSAAYFCASSPPAGRNTEAFFGQGTRLTVV.

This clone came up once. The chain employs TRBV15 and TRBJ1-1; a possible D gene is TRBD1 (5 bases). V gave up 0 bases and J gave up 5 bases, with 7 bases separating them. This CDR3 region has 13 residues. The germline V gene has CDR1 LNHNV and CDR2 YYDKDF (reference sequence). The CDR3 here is CATSRDAGTEAFF. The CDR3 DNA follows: TGTGCCACCAGCAGAGATGCAGGGACTGAAGCTTTCTTT.

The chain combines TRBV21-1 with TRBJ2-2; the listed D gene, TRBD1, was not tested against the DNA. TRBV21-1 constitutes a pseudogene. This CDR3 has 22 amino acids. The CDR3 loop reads CASSDRPTPIVQGNNGAGELFF. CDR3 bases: TGTGCCAGCAGCGATAGGCCAACTCCAATAGTCCAGGGTAATAATGGGGCCGGGGAGCTGTTTTTT.

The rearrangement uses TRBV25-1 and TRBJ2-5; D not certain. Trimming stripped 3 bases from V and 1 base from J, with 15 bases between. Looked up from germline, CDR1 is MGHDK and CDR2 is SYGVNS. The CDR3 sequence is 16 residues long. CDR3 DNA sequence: TGTGCCAGCAGTGAGTCGGAGAAGGCCCTCCAAGAGACCCAGTACTTC. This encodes CASSESEKALQETQYF.

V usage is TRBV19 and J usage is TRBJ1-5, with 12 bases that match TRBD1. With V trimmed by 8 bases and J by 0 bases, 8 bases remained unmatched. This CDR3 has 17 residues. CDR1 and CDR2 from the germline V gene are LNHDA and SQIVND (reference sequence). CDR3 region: CASRSGQGAYSNQPQHF. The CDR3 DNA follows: TGTGCCAGTCGATCGGGACAGGGGGCTTATAGCAATCAGCCCCAGCATTTT.

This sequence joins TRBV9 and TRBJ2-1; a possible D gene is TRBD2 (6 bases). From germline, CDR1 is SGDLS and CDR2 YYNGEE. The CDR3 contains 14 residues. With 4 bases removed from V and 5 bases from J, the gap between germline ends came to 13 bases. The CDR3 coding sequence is TGTGCCAGCAGCCCAGGGACTCGAAACAATGAGCAGTTCTTC. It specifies CASSPGTRNNEQFF.